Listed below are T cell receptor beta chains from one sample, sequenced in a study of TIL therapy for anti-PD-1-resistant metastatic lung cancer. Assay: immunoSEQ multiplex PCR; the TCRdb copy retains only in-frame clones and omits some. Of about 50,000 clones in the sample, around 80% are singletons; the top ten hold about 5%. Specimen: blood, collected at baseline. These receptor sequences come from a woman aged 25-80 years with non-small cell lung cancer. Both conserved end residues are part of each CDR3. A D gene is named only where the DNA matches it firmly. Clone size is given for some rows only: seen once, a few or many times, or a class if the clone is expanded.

CDR3: CSVISTGEGYEKLFF
DNA: TGCAGCGTTATATCCACAGGGGAGGGGTATGAAAAACTGTTTTTT
V: TRBV29-1
length: 15
J: TRBJ1-4
D: TRBD1
size: -

CDR3: CASSLALGSTYEQYF
DNA: TGTGCCAGCAGCTTAGCCCTCGGGTCAACCTACGAGCAGTACTTC
V: TRBV7-7
length: 15
J: TRBJ2-7
D: -
size: once

CDR3: CASGTGRQETQYF
DNA: TGTGCCAGTGGGACAGGAAGACAAGAGACCCAGTACTTC
V: TRBV19
length: 13
J: TRBJ2-5
D: TRBD1
size: -

CDR3: CASRAGQGAQETQYF
DNA: TGTGCCAGCAGGGCGGGACAGGGGGCTCAAGAGACCCAGTACTTC
V: TRBV2
length: 15
J: TRBJ2-5
D: TRBD1
size: -

CDR3: CAISETLAGVRNEQFF
DNA: TGTGCCATCAGTGAGACCCTAGCGGGAGTTCGGAATGAGCAGTTCTTC
V: TRBV10-3
length: 16
J: TRBJ2-1
D: TRBD2
size: -

CDR3: CSVERGQGLTGYTF
DNA: TGCAGCGTTGAGAGGGGACAGGGGTTGACTGGCTACACCTTC
V: TRBV29-1
length: 14
J: TRBJ1-2
D: TRBD1
size: -

CDR3: CASTPRGAGGFQETQYF
DNA: TGTGCCAGCACCCCGCGTGGGGCGGGGGGCTTCCAAGAGACCCAGTACTTC
V: TRBV4-2
length: 17
J: TRBJ2-5
D: TRBD2
size: -

CDR3: CASSESRPGAGNTIYF
DNA: TGTGCCAGCAGTGAAAGTAGACCGGGAGCTGGAAACACCATATATTTT
V: TRBV25-1
length: 16
J: TRBJ1-3
D: -
size: -

CDR3: CASSLVSGGRVVGYTF
DNA: TGCGCCAGCAGCTTGGTGTCTGGGGGGCGAGTTGTCGGCTACACCTTC
V: TRBV5-1
length: 16
J: TRBJ1-2
D: -
size: -

CDR3: CASSQEGQGGAGELFF
DNA: TGCGCCAGCAGCCAAGAAGGACAGGGGGGAGCCGGGGAGCTGTTTTTT
V: TRBV4-1
length: 16
J: TRBJ2-2
D: TRBD1
size: -

CDR3: CASTNSGTGNEKLFF
DNA: TGTGCCAGCACCAATAGCGGGACAGGGAATGAAAAACTGTTTTTT
V: TRBV9
length: 15
J: TRBJ1-4
D: TRBD1
size: -

CDR3: CASSFDREGYTF
DNA: TGTGCCAGCAGCTTTGACAGGGAAGGCTACACCTTC
V: TRBV7-9
length: 12
J: TRBJ1-2
D: TRBD1
size: -

CDR3: CASSSRDRGETEAFF
DNA: TGTGCCAGCAGCTCCCGGGACAGGGGTGAAACTGAAGCTTTCTTT
V: TRBV5-4
length: 15
J: TRBJ1-1
D: TRBD1
size: few

CDR3: CASSPLTGGIGELFF
DNA: TGTGCCAGCAGCCCGCTGACGGGGGGCATCGGGGAGCTGTTTTTT
V: TRBV11-2
length: 15
J: TRBJ2-2
D: -
size: -

CDR3: CASSPASEGSRGYTF
DNA: TGTGCCAGCAGCCCAGCGTCTGAGGGAAGCAGGGGCTACACCTTC
V: TRBV7-2
length: 15
J: TRBJ1-2
D: -
size: -

CDR3: CASSDGIVSEAFF
DNA: TGTGCCAGCAGCGACGGGATCGTCTCTGAAGCTTTCTTT
V: TRBV11-2
length: 13
J: TRBJ1-1
D: -
size: -

CDR3: CASGSGPEDTQYF
DNA: TGTGCTAGTGGTTCTGGCCCCGAAGATACGCAGTATTTT
V: TRBV12-5
length: 13
J: TRBJ2-3
D: -
size: -

CDR3: CASRSTGGGDYGYTF
DNA: TGTGCCAGCAGATCCACAGGGGGCGGCGACTATGGCTACACCTTC
V: TRBV7-9
length: 15
J: TRBJ1-2
D: TRBD1
size: few

CDR3: CAWNIGGYEQYF
DNA: TGTGCCTGGAACATAGGAGGCTACGAGCAGTACTTC
V: TRBV30
length: 12
J: TRBJ2-7
D: -
size: -

CDR3: CASSVADRGSGEQFF
DNA: TGTGCCAGCAGCGTAGCTGACAGGGGTTCGGGAGAGCAGTTCTTC
V: TRBV9
length: 15
J: TRBJ2-1
D: TRBD1
size: -

CDR3: CATSGGTGNTDTQYF
DNA: TGTGCCACCTCTGGGGGGACAGGGAACACAGATACGCAGTATTTT
V: TRBV2
length: 15
J: TRBJ2-3
D: TRBD1
size: -

CDR3: CASSLEAITAYGYTF
DNA: TGTGCCAGCAGCTTAGAGGCCATAACAGCCTATGGCTACACCTTC
V: TRBV7-2
length: 15
J: TRBJ1-2
D: -
size: once

CDR3: CASSLVSSGVMAQYF
DNA: TGTGCCAGCAGCTTGGTTTCTAGCGGGGTCATGGCGCAGTATTTT
V: TRBV5-6
length: 15
J: TRBJ2-3
D: TRBD2
size: -

CDR3: CASSFGTLPNQPQHF
DNA: TGTGCCAGCAGTTTCGGGACTCTCCCCAATCAGCCCCAGCATTTT
V: TRBV27
length: 15
J: TRBJ1-5
D: -
size: -

CDR3: CASSTRTSRNEQFF
DNA: TGTGCCAGCAGTACTCGGACGAGCAGGAATGAGCAGTTCTTC
V: TRBV2
length: 14
J: TRBJ2-1
D: -
size: -

CDR3: CASSSSQGNYQPQHF
DNA: TGTGCCAGCAGTTCTTCCCAGGGAAATTATCAGCCCCAGCATTTT
V: TRBV28
length: 15
J: TRBJ1-5
D: -
size: -

CDR3: CASSFDAGLYEQYF
DNA: TGTGCCAGCAGCTTTGACGCGGGACTCTACGAGCAGTACTTC
V: TRBV5-4
length: 14
J: TRBJ2-7
D: -
size: -

CDR3: CASSLGQLGSGNTIYF
DNA: TGTGCCAGCAGCTTAGGACAATTGGGCTCTGGAAACACCATATATTTT
V: TRBV7-2
length: 16
J: TRBJ1-3
D: -
size: -

CDR3: CASRDVGEDTQYF
DNA: TGTGCCAGTAGGGACGTCGGGGAAGATACGCAGTATTTT
V: TRBV19
length: 13
J: TRBJ2-3
D: -
size: -

CDR3: CASSLSQGSTEAFF
DNA: TGCGCCAGCAGCTTGTCTCAGGGTAGCACTGAAGCTTTCTTT
V: TRBV5-1
length: 14
J: TRBJ1-1
D: -
size: -

CDR3: CASSDLRDGQETQYF
DNA: TGTGCCAGCAGCGACCTCCGGGACGGGCAAGAGACCCAGTACTTC
V: TRBV2
length: 15
J: TRBJ2-5
D: -
size: few

CDR3: CASSTQGRGTNEKLFF
DNA: TGTGCCAGCAGTACTCAGGGGAGGGGGACTAATGAAAAACTGTTTTTT
V: TRBV28
length: 16
J: TRBJ1-4
D: -
size: few

CDR3: CASSLTRPGHNEQFF
DNA: TGTGCCAGCAGCTTAACCCGCCCTGGTCACAATGAGCAGTTCTTC
V: TRBV11-1
length: 15
J: TRBJ2-1
D: -
size: -

CDR3: CASSYDRGGWETQYF
DNA: TGTGCCAGCAGTTATGACAGGGGCGGTTGGGAGACCCAGTACTTC
V: TRBV27
length: 15
J: TRBJ2-5
D: TRBD1
size: -

CDR3: CASSLGTRRETQYF
DNA: TGCGCCAGCAGCTTGGGGACTAGAAGGGAGACCCAGTACTTC
V: TRBV5-1
length: 14
J: TRBJ2-5
D: TRBD2
size: -

CDR3: CASSRTGSSYNEQFF
DNA: TGTGCCAGCAGCCGGACGGGATCTTCCTACAATGAGCAGTTCTTC
V: TRBV7-6
length: 15
J: TRBJ2-1
D: -
size: -

CDR3: CSSEVFTDTQYF
DNA: TGCAGCTCCGAGGTGTTCACAGATACGCAGTATTTT
V: TRBV29-1
length: 12
J: TRBJ2-3
D: -
size: -

CDR3: CASSSQTSRNTGELFF
DNA: TGTGCCAGCAGCTCACAGACTAGCAGGAACACCGGGGAGCTGTTTTTT
V: TRBV7-9
length: 16
J: TRBJ2-2
D: TRBD2
size: -

CDR3: CASSQSPVFANYGYTF
DNA: TGCGCCAGCAGTCAATCTCCGGTATTCGCTAACTATGGCTACACCTTC
V: TRBV23-1
length: 16
J: TRBJ1-2
D: -
size: few

CDR3: CASTILGASRGDEQYF
DNA: TGTGCCAGCACCATCCTGGGGGCTAGCAGGGGCGACGAGCAGTATTTT
V: TRBV7-9
length: 16
J: TRBJ2-3
D: -
size: -

CDR3: CASTPKRDSYNEQFF
DNA: TGTGCCAGTACCCCCAAAAGGGATTCCTACAATGAGCAGTTCTTC
V: TRBV5-6
length: 15
J: TRBJ2-1
D: -
size: -

CDR3: CSATPNTEAFF
DNA: TGCAGTGCCACCCCGAACACTGAAGCTTTCTTT
V: TRBV20-1
length: 11
J: TRBJ1-1
D: -
size: -

CDR3: CASVPRGRSYEQYF
DNA: TGTGCCAGCGTCCCCCGGGGGAGGTCCTACGAGCAGTACTTC
V: TRBV28
length: 14
J: TRBJ2-7
D: -
size: once

CDR3: CASRRLETGELFF
DNA: TGTGCCAGCAGACGGCTCGAGACCGGGGAGCTGTTTTTT
V: TRBV2
length: 13
J: TRBJ2-2
D: -
size: -

CDR3: CASSFPHLGGETQYF
DNA: TGTGCCAGCAGCTTTCCCCATTTGGGGGGGGAGACCCAGTACTTC
V: TRBV7-9
length: 15
J: TRBJ2-5
D: TRBD2
size: -

CDR3: CASSPRTGAGRYEQYF
DNA: TGTGCCAGCAGTCCAAGGACAGGGGCGGGACGCTACGAGCAGTACTTC
V: TRBV9
length: 16
J: TRBJ2-7
D: TRBD1
size: -

CDR3: CASSLEGGQPQHF
DNA: TGCGCCAGCAGCTTGGAGGGAGGTCAGCCCCAGCATTTT
V: TRBV5-1
length: 13
J: TRBJ1-5
D: -
size: few

CDR3: CASSRNGEKLFF
DNA: TGTGCCAGCAGCCGCAACGGGGAAAAACTGTTTTTT
V: TRBV7-9
length: 12
J: TRBJ1-4
D: -
size: -

CDR3: CASSLVSETQYF
DNA: TGTGCCAGCAGCTTAGTTTCGGAGACCCAGTACTTC
V: TRBV7-2
length: 12
J: TRBJ2-5
D: -
size: -

CDR3: CASSDNRRSAYQETQYF
DNA: TGTGCCAGCAGTGATAACAGGAGAAGCGCGTACCAAGAGACCCAGTACTTC
V: TRBV6-1
length: 17
J: TRBJ2-5
D: -
size: -

CDR3: CASSSAGKNPAGIRPQHF
DNA: TGTGCCAGTAGTTCCGCCGGGAAGAACCCTGCAGGTATCAGGCCCCAGCATTTT
V: TRBV19
length: 18
J: TRBJ1-5
D: -
size: once

CDR3: CSVAGAAGAGTEAFF
DNA: TGCAGCGTCGCAGGGGCTGCAGGGGCGGGCACTGAAGCTTTCTTT
V: TRBV29-1
length: 15
J: TRBJ1-1
D: -
size: -

CDR3: CASSLAGLQETQYF
DNA: TGTGCCAGCAGCTTAGCGGGCCTCCAAGAGACCCAGTACTTC
V: TRBV5-4
length: 14
J: TRBJ2-5
D: -
size: once